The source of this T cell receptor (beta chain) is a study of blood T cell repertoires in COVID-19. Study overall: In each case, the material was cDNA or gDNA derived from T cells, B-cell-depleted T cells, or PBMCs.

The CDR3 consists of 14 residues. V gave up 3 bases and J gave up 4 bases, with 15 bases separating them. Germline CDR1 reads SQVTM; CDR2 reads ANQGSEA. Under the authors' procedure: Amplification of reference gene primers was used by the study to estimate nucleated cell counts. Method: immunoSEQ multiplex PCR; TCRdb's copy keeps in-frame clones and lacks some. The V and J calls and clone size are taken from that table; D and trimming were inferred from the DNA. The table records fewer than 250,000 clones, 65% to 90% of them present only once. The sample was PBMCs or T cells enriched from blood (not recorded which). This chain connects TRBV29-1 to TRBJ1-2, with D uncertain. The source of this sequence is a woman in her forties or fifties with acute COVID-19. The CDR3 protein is CSVDPGSASYGYTF. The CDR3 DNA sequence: TGCAGCGTTGACCCCGGGTCAGCTTCCTATGGCTACACCTTC.